This TCR beta chain was retrieved from a study of shared clonotypes between healthy human individuals. An assay was performed, and its level was deep. Sequencing used immunoSEQ multiplex PCR; TCRdb keeps in-frame clones, though not all of them. The data contain about 990,000 clones, 78% of them singletons. CD45RA-negative memory and CD45RA+ naive subsets were split from the CD4+ cells. CDR3 length: 10 amino acids. The ends were cut back, 3 bases at V and 3 bases at J, with 2 bases in the middle. Germline CDR1 reads SQVTM; CDR2 reads ANQGSEA. The chain is built from TRBV29-1 and TRBJ1-1, with D unclear. The sample was memory CD4+ T cells from PBMCs. The subset was: CD45RA-negative fraction. This sequence was found in a man younger than 35 in good health. Some clones in this sample may be carry-over from other donors' samples. CDR3 sequence: CSVDDTEAFF. CDR3 coding DNA: TGCAGCGTTGATGACACTGAAGCTTTCTTT.